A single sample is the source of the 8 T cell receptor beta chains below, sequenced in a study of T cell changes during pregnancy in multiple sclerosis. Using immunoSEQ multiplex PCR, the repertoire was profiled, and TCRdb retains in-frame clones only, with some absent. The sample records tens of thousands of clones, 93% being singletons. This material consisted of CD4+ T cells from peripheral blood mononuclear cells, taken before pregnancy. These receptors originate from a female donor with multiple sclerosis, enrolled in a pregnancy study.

The CDR3 coding sequence is TGTGCCAGCAGTCTAGGGGGGCTAGCGGACTTCTCCTACGAGCAGTACTTC. Protein: CASSLGGLADFSYEQYF. This chain uses TRBV28 with TRBJ2-7; maybe TRBD2 (7 bases). CDR1 is MDHEN, CDR2 SYDVKM, per germline. Between the trimmed V and J ends, which lost 5 bases and 0 bases, there was a span of 20 bases. This CDR3 has 17 amino acids.

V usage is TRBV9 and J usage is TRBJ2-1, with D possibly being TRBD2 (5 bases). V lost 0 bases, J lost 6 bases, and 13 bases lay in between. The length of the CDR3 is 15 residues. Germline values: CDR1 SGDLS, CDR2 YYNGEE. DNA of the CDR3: TGTGCCAGCAGCGTAGGAAGCGGAAAAGGCAATGAGCAGTTCTTC. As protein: CASSVGSGKGNEQFF.

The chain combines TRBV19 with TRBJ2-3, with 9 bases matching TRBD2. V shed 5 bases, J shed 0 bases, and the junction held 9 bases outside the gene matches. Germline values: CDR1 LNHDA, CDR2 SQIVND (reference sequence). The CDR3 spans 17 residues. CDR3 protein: CASSDPRLAASTDTQYF. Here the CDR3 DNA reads TGTGCCAGTAGTGACCCCAGACTAGCGGCTAGCACAGATACGCAGTATTTT.

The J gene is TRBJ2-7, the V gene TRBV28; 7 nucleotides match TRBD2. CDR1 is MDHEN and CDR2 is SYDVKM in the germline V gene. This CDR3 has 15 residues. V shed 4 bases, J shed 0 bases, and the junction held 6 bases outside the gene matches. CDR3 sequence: CASSSWGGPSYEQYF. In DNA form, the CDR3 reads TGTGCCAGCAGTTCCTGGGGAGGGCCCTCCTACGAGCAGTACTTC.

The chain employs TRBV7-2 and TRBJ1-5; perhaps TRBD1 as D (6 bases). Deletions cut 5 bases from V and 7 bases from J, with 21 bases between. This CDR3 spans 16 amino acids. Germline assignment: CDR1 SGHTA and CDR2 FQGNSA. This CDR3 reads CASSPGAFRVDQPQHF. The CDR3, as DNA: TGTGCCAGCAGCCCAGGGGCGTTCCGGGTGGACCAGCCCCAGCATTTT. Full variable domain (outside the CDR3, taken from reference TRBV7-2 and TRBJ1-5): GAGVSQSPSNKVTEKGKDVELRCDPISGHTALYWYRQSLGQGLEFLIYFQGNSAPDKSGLPSDRFSAERTGGSVSTLTIQRTQQEDSAVYLCASSPGAFRVDQPQHFGDGTRLSIL.

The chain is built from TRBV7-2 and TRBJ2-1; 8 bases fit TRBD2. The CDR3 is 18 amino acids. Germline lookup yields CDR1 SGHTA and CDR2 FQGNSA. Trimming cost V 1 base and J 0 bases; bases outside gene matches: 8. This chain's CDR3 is CASSLVALAVVSYNEQFF. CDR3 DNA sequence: TGTGCCAGCAGCTTAGTGGCACTAGCGGTTGTCTCCTACAATGAGCAGTTCTTC.

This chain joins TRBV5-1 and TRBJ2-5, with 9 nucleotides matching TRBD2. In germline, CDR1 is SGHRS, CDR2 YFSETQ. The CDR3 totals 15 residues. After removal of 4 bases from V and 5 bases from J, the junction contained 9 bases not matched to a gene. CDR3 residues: CASSPGTSYVETQYF. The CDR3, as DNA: TGCGCCAGCAGCCCTGGGACTAGCTATGTGGAGACCCAGTACTTC.

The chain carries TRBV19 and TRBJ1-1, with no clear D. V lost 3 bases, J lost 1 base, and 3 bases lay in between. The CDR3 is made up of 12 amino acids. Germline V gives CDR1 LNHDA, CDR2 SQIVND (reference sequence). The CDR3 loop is CASSMRNTEAFF. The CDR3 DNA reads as TGTGCCAGTAGTATGCGGAACACTGAAGCTTTCTTT.